The rows below give T cell receptor beta chains drawn from one sample of a study of T cell repertoires in cytomegalovirus infection. MiXCR, run by TCRdb on the reads, gives a single entry per CDR3 protein. The data hold 300,000 to 400,000 distinct CDR3 sequences, with roughly 28% observed a single time. The antigens of these receptors remain unknown. The sample here was cultured PBMCs, taken from culture after CMV antigen stimulation. The source is a human donor in good health (CMV status not recorded). Some clones in this sample may be carry-over from other donors' samples. Each CDR3 is given with its conserved first and last residue. A D gene is named only where the DNA matches it firmly. A clone size is listed for some rows: how often the clone was seen (once, few, many), or a class if it is expanded.

d_gene	j_gene	abundance	v_gene	CDR3aa	CDR3nt
.	TRBJ1-5	.	TRBV6-2/TRBV6-3	CASSLPNRANQPQHF	TGTGCCAGCAGCCTACCCAACAGGGCGAATCAGCCCCAGCATTTT
.	TRBJ2-7	few	TRBV7-6	CASSLATAPYEQYF	TGTGCCAGCAGCTTAGCGACAGCCCCCTACGAGCAGTACTTC
TRBD2	TRBJ2-3	few	TRBV7-6	CASSFSGSRTDTQYF	TGTGCCAGCAGTTTCAGCGGGAGCCGCACAGATACGCAGTATTTT
TRBD2	TRBJ2-3	.	TRBV20-1	CSASLAGGTDTQYF	TGCAGTGCCTCACTAGCGGGAGGCACAGATACGCAGTATTTT
.	TRBJ1-5	.	TRBV3-1	CASSRSGEVRQPQHF	TGTGCCAGCAGCCGATCAGGGGAGGTGCGGCAGCCCCAGCATTTT
.	TRBJ1-2	.	TRBV20-1	CSARTVTTNYGYTF	TGCAGTGCTAGGACAGTTACCACTAACTATGGCTACACCTTC
.	TRBJ2-3	.	TRBV6-1	CASSLRSSPDTQYF	TGTGCCAGCAGTCTACGGTCTTCCCCAGATACGCAGTATTTT
.	TRBJ2-7	few	TRBV7-9	CASSLAGSLPYEQYF	TGTGCCAGCAGCTTAGCGGGTAGCCTACCCTACGAGCAGTACTTC
.	TRBJ2-2	once	TRBV7-3	CASSSTPGAGELFF	TGTGCCAGCAGCTCCACCCCAGGGGCCGGGGAGCTGTTTTTT
.	TRBJ2-3	.	TRBV20-1	CSAGDKTTDTQYF	TGCAGTGCGGGGGACAAGACCACAGATACGCAGTATTTT
TRBD1	TRBJ2-2	few	TRBV28	CASSLKSLGTGGRTGELFF	TGTGCCAGCAGTTTAAAGAGCCTCGGGACAGGGGGCCGGACCGGGGAGCTGTTTTTT
.	TRBJ1-1	.	TRBV10-2	CASKSGMNTEAFF	TGCGCCAGCAAATCAGGGATGAACACTGAAGCTTTCTTT
TRBD2	TRBJ2-1	.	TRBV7-9	CASSTRGGGFYEQFF	TGTGCCAGCAGCACCCGAGGCGGGGGATTCTATGAGCAGTTCTTC
TRBD2	TRBJ2-3	many	TRBV7-2	CASSPTGLDTDTQYF	TGTGCCAGCAGCCCGACCGGACTAGACACAGATACGCAGTATTTT
TRBD1	TRBJ1-6	.	TRBV6-4	CASRGQGVFSPLHF	TGTGCCAGCAGAGGACAGGGGGTATTTTCACCCCTCCACTTT
TRBD1	TRBJ1-2	few	TRBV6-5	CASKESGGSYGYTF	TGTGCCAGCAAAGAATCAGGGGGTTCCTATGGCTACACCTTC
.	TRBJ2-7	many	TRBV7-8	CASGLSSYEQYF	TGTGCCAGCGGCCTAAGCTCCTACGAGCAGTACTTC
.	TRBJ1-1	.	TRBV2	CASKGSGSTEAFF	TGTGCCAGCAAGGGGTCCGGTAGCACTGAAGCTTTCTTT
.	TRBJ2-1	.	TRBV5-1	CASSSQGEVILYNEQFF	TGCGCCAGCAGCAGCCAGGGTGAGGTTATTTTATACAATGAGCAGTTCTTC
.	TRBJ2-5	few	TRBV10-3	CAISDGGEETQYF	TGTGCCATCAGTGACGGCGGGGAAGAGACCCAGTACTTC
TRBD1	TRBJ2-2	few	TRBV7-9	CASTLEIGGASGELFF	TGTGCCAGCACCTTAGAGATAGGGGGCGCCTCCGGGGAGCTGTTTTTT